This T cell receptor beta chain was retrieved from a study of CD8 T cells in Susac syndrome. Background on the study: At blood draw, Susac syndrome patients were therapy-naive, on corticosteroids, or on intravenous immunoglobulin alone.

The CDR3 is 16 residues long. Germline CDR1 is MGHRA and CDR2 is YSYEKL. After removal of 1 base from V and 0 bases from J, the junction contained 3 bases not matched to a gene. Regarding this clonotype: Antigen: not known.

Random hexamers primed reverse transcription of about 0.5 to 1 ug RNA. TCRdb called the immunoSEQ multiplex PCR reads again in MiXCR, with one record for every CDR3 protein. The sample gives under 200,000 distinct CDR3 sequences, approximately 94% of which show up once; 0.098% is in the top ten. Study-wide findings and caveats: A relatively small number of individuals underwent TCR sequencing and HLA analysis.

This clonotype was sampled from a human donor with Susac syndrome. What was sequenced was CD4+ T cells from PBMCs. The V call is TRBV4-1, the J call TRBJ2-4; 7 nucleotides agree with TRBD2. The CDR3 loop reads CASSQVTSIAKNIQYF. The CDR3 region has the DNA TGCGCCAGCAGCCAAGTGACTAGCATAGCCAAAAACATTCAGTACTTC.